These 29 T cell receptor beta chains were sequenced from one sample in a study of T cell repertoires in cytomegalovirus infection (dated by TCRdb to about 2019). This specimen's treatment or condition label, interpreted: in vitro stimulation with specific CMV peptide epitopes to enrich CMV-specific T cells. For these receptors, no antigen is known. Sequencer: Illumina HiSeq 1500. TCRdb reprocessing: public reads trimmed at Q25 with fastp, clones called with MiXCR, in-frame beta chains kept. Every entry covers one CDR3 protein and lists the most common genes and DNA from its rows. This sample holds tens of thousands of distinct CDR3 sequences; 20% were observed only once. The ten largest clones take up around 67% of the sample. This specimen was CD8+ T cells from cultured PBMCs, taken from culture after CMV antigen stimulation. Source of these receptors: a human donor in good health (CMV status not recorded). Some clones in this sample may be carry-over from other donors' samples.

The rearrangement joins TRBV3-1 to TRBJ2-7; TRBD2 might be the D (6 bases). From germline, CDR1 is LGHDT and CDR2 YNNKEL (reference sequence). V was clipped by 1 base and J by 0 bases, with 13 bases between them. The CDR3 totals 16 residues. This CDR3 is CASSQVASGHSYEQYF. CDR3 coding DNA: TGTGCCAGCAGCCAAGTCGCCAGCGGGCACTCCTACGAGCAGTACTTC.

This clonotype turned up a few times. The V and J genes are TRBV7-2 and TRBJ1-1; 7 bases map to TRBD1. Germline V lookup: CDR1 SGHTA, CDR2 FQGNSA. The V and J ends lost 5 bases and 0 bases, in that order; junction bases with no gene match: 6. The CDR3 spans 15 residues. In nucleotides, the CDR3 is TGTGCCAGCAGCCCTCACAGGGGAATGAACACTGAAGCTTTCTTT. Protein product: CASSPHRGMNTEAFF.

This chain links TRBV20-1 with TRBJ2-7; D tentatively reads TRBD1 or TRBD2 (5 bases each). Germline CDR1 and CDR2: DFQATT and SNEGSKA (reference sequence). V lost 6 bases and J 2 bases, leaving 14 bases between the germline ends. The CDR3 spans 13 residues. The CDR3 DNA reads as TGCAGTGCCCTCGGGGCAGCGGCCTACGAGCAGTACTTC. Translating gives CSALGAAAYEQYF.

This clonotype was counted between two and nine times. The chain combines TRBV28 with TRBJ2-2, with no clear D. Trimming pared 6 bases from V and 8 bases from J, leaving 10 bases between. Germline V CDR1 and CDR2: MDHEN, SYDVKM. The CDR3 is 12 residues long. This chain's CDR3 is CASRPDRGELFF. Here the CDR3 DNA reads TGTGCCAGCAGGCCGGACCGGGGGGAGCTGTTTTTT.

In nucleotides, the CDR3 is TGTGCCAGTAGTATCCCACAGGGGCTCTTATCCGGCTACACCTTC. It encodes CASSIPQGLLSGYTF. The chain recombines TRBV19 with TRBJ1-2, with 7 bases fitting TRBD1. CDR3 length equals 15 residues. V dropped 3 bases and J dropped 8; count of bases not matched to a gene: 12. From germline, CDR1 is LNHDA and CDR2 SQIVND (reference sequence).

The chain employs TRBV7-6 and TRBJ1-1; D not resolved. CDR3 size: 13 residues. From germline, CDR1 is SGHVS and CDR2 FNYEAQ. The ends were cut back, 7 bases at V and 2 bases at J, with 11 bases in the middle. CDR3 nucleotide sequence: TGTGCCAGCACGCCTCCAGTTAACACTGAAGCTTTCTTT. Residues: CASTPPVNTEAFF.

The V gene is TRBV28, the J gene TRBJ1-2; D call uncertain. CDR1 is MDHEN and CDR2 is SYDVKM in the germline V gene. This CDR3 is built from 14 residues. Trimming removed 4 bases at V and 0 bases at J, with 9 bases between. The CDR3 DNA sequence: TGTGCCAGCAGTTCCTTCGGGACTAACTATGGCTACACCTTC. Encoded protein: CASSSFGTNYGYTF.

The chain couples TRBV7-2 to TRBJ2-2; 9 bases are a match to TRBD1. V dropped 6 bases and J dropped 3; count of bases not matched to a gene: 8. CDR3 length equals 16 residues. Germline assignment: CDR1 SGHTA and CDR2 FQGNSA. The CDR3 region has the DNA TGTGCCAGCAGATTACCGGGACAGGGATACACCGGGGAGCTGTTTTTT. It codes for CASRLPGQGYTGELFF.

This clonotype has at least ten counts. A read error may produce the germline difference seen at one junction end. The chain employs TRBV7-2 and TRBJ2-2; 8 bases fit TRBD2. CDR3 length equals 14 residues. Germline CDR1 SGHTA, CDR2 FQGNSA. CDR3 bases: TGTGCCAGTAGCTTGGGACTAGACACCGGGGAGCTGTTTTTT. It encodes CASSLGLDTGELFF.

The chain combines TRBV5-1 with TRBJ2-7, with a possible D match to TRBD2 (6 bases). V lost 4 bases and J 7 bases, leaving 9 bases between the germline ends. Germline assignment: CDR1 SGHRS and CDR2 YFSETQ. This CDR3 has 11 residues. This CDR3 reads CASSPGGEQYF. The CDR3 DNA reads TGCGCCAGCAGCCCCGGAGGGGAGCAGTACTTC.

The chain carries TRBV6-2 or TRBV6-3 and TRBJ2-7, with TRBD1 identical over 7 bases. Germline-derived CDR1 and CDR2 are MNHEY and SVGEGT. This CDR3 is built from 15 residues. V shed 5 bases and J 3 bases; nucleotides not matched to a gene: 10. Here the CDR3 reads CASSQNRDRVYEQYF. The CDR3 region has the DNA TGTGCCAGCAGTCAAAACCGGGACAGAGTCTACGAGCAGTACTTC.

The chain links TRBV7-8 to TRBJ2-5, with TRBD1 matching 11 bases. V dropped 4 bases and J dropped 7; count of bases not matched to a gene: 11. The CDR3 is made up of 16 amino acids. Germline V CDR1 and CDR2: SGHVS, FQNEAQ. The CDR3 region is CASSSPWDRGRGTQYF. Here the CDR3 DNA reads TGTGCCAGCAGCTCACCCTGGGACAGGGGGAGGGGGACCCAGTACTTC.

This sequence joins TRBV27 and TRBJ1-5; unclear D gene. The germline gives CDR1 MNHEY, CDR2 SMNVEV (reference sequence). Trimming stripped 0 bases from V and 5 bases from J, with 5 bases between. This CDR3 spans 13 amino acids. The CDR3 reads CASSLSVDQPQHF. The CDR3 DNA sequence: TGTGCCAGCAGTTTATCAGTCGATCAGCCCCAGCATTTT.

Worth noting for this clonotype: Compared with germline, one end of the junction differs, possibly owing to a read error. The chain uses TRBV5-4 and TRBJ2-4, with 8 positions matching TRBD1. Germline-derived CDR1 and CDR2 are SGHNT and YYREEE (reference sequence). The CDR3 has 11 residues. In DNA form, the CDR3 reads TGTGCCAGCAGCTTGGGGGACAGGATCATGTTC. Its protein product is CASSLGDRIMF.

The rearrangement links TRBV7-9 to TRBJ2-7; 8 nucleotides line up with TRBD1. Per the germline V gene, CDR1 is SEHNR and CDR2 is FQNEAQ (reference sequence). V was clipped by 2 bases and J by 1 base; unmatched bases: 4. This CDR3 is 15 amino acids long. CDR3 residues: CASSLRQGTSYEQYF. CDR3 DNA: TGTGCCAGCAGCTTAAGACAGGGGACTTCCTACGAGCAGTACTTC.

This clonotype was observed a handful of times. This chain uses TRBV6-2 or TRBV6-3 with TRBJ2-7; D ambiguous. V was trimmed by 5 bases and J by 2 bases, leaving 4 bases between them. Germline lookup yields CDR1 MNHEY and CDR2 SVGEGT. The CDR3 runs 11 residues. The CDR3 sequence: CASSATYEQYF. CDR3 DNA sequence: TGTGCCAGCAGTGCCACCTACGAGCAGTACTTC.

The chain joins TRBV7-9 to TRBJ2-7; TRBD1 agrees at 9 bases. The CDR3 consists of 15 residues. The J segment lost 0 bases and the V segment lost 1 base, leaving 1 base of the junction unmatched. Germline assignment: CDR1 SEHNR and CDR2 FQNEAQ (reference sequence). Here the CDR3 DNA reads TGTGCCAGCAGCTTAGTGGGACAGGGCTCCTACGAGCAGTACTTC. This sequence encodes CASSLVGQGSYEQYF. The variable domain in full, with the rest retrieved from reference TRBV7-9 and TRBJ2-7, is DTGVSQNPRHKITKRGQNVTFRCDPISEHNRLYWYRQTLGQGPEFLTYFQNEAQLEKSRLLSDRFSAERPKGSFSTLEIQRTEQGDSAMYLCASSLVGQGSYEQYFGPGTRLTVT.

The chain has TRBV6-5 and TRBJ1-1; D may be TRBD1 (5 bases). Deletions cut 3 bases from V and 3 bases from J, with 11 bases between. This CDR3 comprises 14 residues. The germline V gene has CDR1 MNHEY and CDR2 SVGAGI. CDR3: CASSYQGPDTEAFF. CDR3 DNA: TGTGCCAGCAGTTATCAGGGCCCGGACACTGAAGCTTTCTTT.

The rearrangement uses TRBV5-4 and TRBJ2-2; TRBD1 aligns across 8 bases. Germline V gene data show CDR1 as SGHNT and CDR2 as YYREEE (reference sequence). The trim removed 6 bases at V and 5 bases at J, leaving 9 bases unmatched. This CDR3 has 15 amino acids. CDR3 sequence reads: CASTLFRDRTGELFF. CDR3 DNA sequence: TGTGCCAGCACCCTATTCCGGGACAGGACCGGGGAGCTGTTTTTT. Using reference TRBV5-4 and TRBJ2-2 for the parts outside the CDR3, the full variable domain is ETGVTQSPTHLIKTRGQQVTLRCSSQSGHNTVSWYQQALGQGPQFIFQYYREEENGRGNFPPRFSGLQFPNYSSELNVNALELDDSALYLCASTLFRDRTGELFFGEGSRLTVL.

The chain recombines TRBV28 with TRBJ2-7; no clear D gene. This CDR3 comprises 14 residues. CDR1 and CDR2 from the germline V gene are MDHEN and SYDVKM. The V and J ends lost 7 bases and 3 bases respectively, with 16 bases between them. CDR3 loop: CASTGPQDGYEQYF. The CDR3 DNA follows: TGTGCCAGCACCGGACCCCAGGACGGCTACGAGCAGTACTTC.

This chain uses TRBV7-8 with TRBJ1-2; possibly TRBD1 for D (6 bases). V was shortened by 3 bases and J by 4 bases, with 12 bases between the two germline ends. There are 14 residues in the CDR3. CDR1 and CDR2 (germline): SGHVS, FQNEAQ. The CDR3 nucleotides are TGTGCCAGCAGCTTTGGGGACAATCCCTATGGCTACACCTTC. It yields the protein CASSFGDNPYGYTF.

This chain uses TRBV11-2 with TRBJ1-1; D unresolved. The germline V and J ends were trimmed by 5 bases and 4 bases, with 14 bases remaining between them. This CDR3 spans 14 amino acids. From germline, CDR1 is SGHAT and CDR2 FQNNGV. This CDR3 reads CASSLAAGGTEAFF. The CDR3 DNA reads TGTGCCAGCAGCCTAGCTGCGGGAGGCACTGAAGCTTTCTTT.

This clonotype was detected only a few times. The chain joins TRBV5-6 to TRBJ1-2; D remains ambiguous. This CDR3 spans 14 amino acids. The germline V gene has CDR1 SGHDT and CDR2 YYEEEE. V was shortened by 0 bases and J by 1 base, with 7 bases between the two germline ends. The CDR3 loop is CASSLGQSNYGYTF. CDR3 DNA sequence: TGTGCCAGCAGCTTGGGACAAAGTAACTATGGCTACACCTTC.

V and J are TRBV12-3 or TRBV12-4 and TRBJ2-2; 8 bases map to TRBD2. J lost 3 bases, V lost 5 bases, and 11 bases had no gene match. The CDR3 contains 17 residues. The CDR3 nucleotides read TGTGCCAGCAGTGAGGATGTAGCGGGGCCTTACACCGGGGAGCTGTTTTTT. Protein sequence: CASSEDVAGPYTGELFF.

This clonotype was recorded many times. V gene TRBV7-2 combines with J gene TRBJ2-5; D gene unclear. CDR3 length equals 13 residues. Per the germline V gene, CDR1 is SGHTA and CDR2 is FQGNSA. Trimming took 1 base from V and 5 from J, leaving 8 bases between them. This CDR3 is CASSLVGVETQYF. CDR3 nucleotide sequence: TGTGCCAGCAGCTTAGTTGGCGTCGAGACCCAGTACTTC.

This clonotype was recorded a few times. This chain joins TRBV7-2 and TRBJ1-2; weak D call: TRBD1 (5 bases). The V gene's germline CDR1 is SGHTA and CDR2 FQGNSA. The CDR3 runs 16 residues. Trimming took off 2 bases at V and 6 bases at J, with 19 bases between the two ends. As DNA, the CDR3 is TGTGCCAGCAGCTTAAGCGATGAGCAGGGACTCCATGGCTACACCTTC. Translating gives CASSLSDEQGLHGYTF.

This clonotype was seen only a few times. V and J are TRBV19 and TRBJ2-7, with D hard to call. The CDR3 is 12 residues long. V was shortened by 3 bases and J by 4 bases, with 7 bases between the two germline ends. CDR1 is LNHDA and CDR2 is SQIVND in the germline V gene (reference sequence). Here the CDR3 DNA reads TGTGCCAGTAGTATGAGAGGATACGAGCAGTACTTC. Protein sequence: CASSMRGYEQYF.

Comments on this clonotype: This clone may be a read error of a much larger clone one base away. In DNA, the CDR3 is TGTGCCAGCAGCTTACGGGCAGGAGGCTATGGCTACACCTTC. It translates to CASSLRAGGYGYTF. The rearrangement links TRBV11-2 to TRBJ1-2; D not resolved. V shed 2 bases and J shed 4 bases, with 11 bases lying between them. Germline CDR1 is SGHAT and CDR2 is FQNNGV. The CDR3 extends over 14 amino acids.

This clonotype occurred a few times. V gene TRBV6-2 or TRBV6-3 combines with J gene TRBJ2-1; D tentatively fits TRBD1 or TRBD2 (5 bases each). V dropped 4 bases and J dropped 3 bases, with 16 bases sitting between them. The CDR3 sequence is 16 residues long. Germline CDR1 is MNHEY and CDR2 is SVGEGT. The CDR3 spells CASSSGTDSLYNEQFF. The DNA for the CDR3 is TGTGCCAGCAGTTCAGGGACCGATTCACTCTACAATGAGCAGTTCTTC.